The 2 T cell receptor beta chains below were found in one sample sequenced in a study of T-cell reconstitution after alpha-beta-depleted transplantation in children. Preparation of the TCRbeta library used unique molecular identifiers. In TCRdb, the PCR reads were re-called with MiXCR into one record per CDR3 protein. Among 330,000 or so distinct CDR3 sequences listed, about a tenth were seen once. Sequencing was performed on PBMCs from the stem cell graft donor, taken from the stem cell graft. Receptors originate from a human donor who donated a stem cell graft to a child with acute lymphoblastic leukemia.

At least ten counts were recorded for this clonotype. The chain couples TRBV9 to TRBJ2-1; perhaps TRBD2 as D (5 bases). The germline V and J ends were trimmed by 0 bases and 2 bases, with 12 bases remaining between them. Germline CDR1 and CDR2: SGDLS and YYNGEE. This CDR3 has 16 amino acids. CDR3 coding DNA: TGTGCCAGCAGCGTAGGACGGAAGGGAGCCTACAATGAGCAGTTCTTC. Its protein product is CASSVGRKGAYNEQFF.

This clonotype was recorded at least ten times. The chain couples TRBV11-1 to TRBJ2-7; no clear D. The germline gives CDR1 SGHAT, CDR2 FQDESV (reference sequence). The V and J ends lost 3 bases and 5 bases respectively, with 14 bases between them. This CDR3 is built from 14 residues. Written as DNA, the CDR3 is TGTGCCAGCAGCTTTAAGGGATTTGTAAACGAGCAGTACTTC. Protein sequence: CASSFKGFVNEQYF.